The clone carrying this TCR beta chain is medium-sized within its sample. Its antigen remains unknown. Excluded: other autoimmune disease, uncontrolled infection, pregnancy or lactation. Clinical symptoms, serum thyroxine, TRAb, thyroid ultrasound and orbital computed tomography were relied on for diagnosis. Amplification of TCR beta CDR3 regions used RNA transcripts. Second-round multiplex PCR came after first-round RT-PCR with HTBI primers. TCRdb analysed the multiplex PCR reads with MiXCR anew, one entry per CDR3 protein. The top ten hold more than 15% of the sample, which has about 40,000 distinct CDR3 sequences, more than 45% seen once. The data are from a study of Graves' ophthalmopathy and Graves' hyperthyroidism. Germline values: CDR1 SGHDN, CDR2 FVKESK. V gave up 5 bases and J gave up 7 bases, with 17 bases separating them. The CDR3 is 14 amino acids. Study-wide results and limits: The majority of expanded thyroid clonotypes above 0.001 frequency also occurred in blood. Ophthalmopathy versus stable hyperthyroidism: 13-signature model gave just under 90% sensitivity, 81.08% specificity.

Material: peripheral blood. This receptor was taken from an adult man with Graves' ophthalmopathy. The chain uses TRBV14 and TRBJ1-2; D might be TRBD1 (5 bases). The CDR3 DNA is TGTGCCAGCAGCGAACGAGCCAGGGTACGTGGCTACACCTTC. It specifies CASSERARVRGYTF.